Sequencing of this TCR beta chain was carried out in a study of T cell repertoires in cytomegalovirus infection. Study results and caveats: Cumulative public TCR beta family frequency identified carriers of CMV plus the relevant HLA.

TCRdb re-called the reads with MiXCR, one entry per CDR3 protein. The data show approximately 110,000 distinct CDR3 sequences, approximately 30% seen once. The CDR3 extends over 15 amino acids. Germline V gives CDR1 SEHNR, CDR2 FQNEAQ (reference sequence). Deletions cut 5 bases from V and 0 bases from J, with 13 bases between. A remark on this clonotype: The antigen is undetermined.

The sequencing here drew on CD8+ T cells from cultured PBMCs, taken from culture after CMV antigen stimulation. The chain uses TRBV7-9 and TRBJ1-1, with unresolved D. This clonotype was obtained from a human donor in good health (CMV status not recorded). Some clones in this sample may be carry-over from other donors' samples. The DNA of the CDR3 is TGTGCCAGCAGCCCCCCGGGCAGCCTGAACACTGAAGCTTTCTTT. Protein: CASSPPGSLNTEAFF.